These 16 T cell receptor beta chains share one sample of origin, sequenced in a study of blood T cell repertoires in COVID-19. Clones were sequenced by immunoSEQ multiplex PCR, and TCRdb holds only the in-frame ones, with some missing. This sample has a few hundred thousand clones; 80% to 85% occur once, and the top ten carry 6.8%. The material sequenced was PBMCs or T cells enriched from blood (not recorded which). Source of these receptors: a woman in her thirties or forties who had recovered from COVID-19.

J is TRBJ1-4 and V is TRBV27; TRBD1 matches at 7 bases. Germline V CDR1 and CDR2: MNHEY, SMNVEV (reference sequence). V lost 2 bases and J lost 8; bases outside the gene matches: 11. The CDR3 loop spans 16 amino acids. CDR3 residues: CASSLRDSGLSEKLFF. DNA for the CDR3: TGTGCCAGCAGTTTAAGGGACAGTGGTCTAAGCGAAAAACTGTTTTTT. The entire variable domain, with the rest obtained from reference TRBV27 and TRBJ1-4, is as follows: EAQVTQNPRYLITVTGKKLTVTCSQNMNHEYMSWYRQDPGLGLRQIYYSMNVEVTDKGDVPEGYKVSRKEKRNFPLILESPSPNQTSLYFCASSLRDSGLSEKLFFGSGTQLSVL.

In this sample, this clone turned up a few times. V usage is TRBV10-3 and J usage is TRBJ2-7; 13 nucleotides line up with TRBD2. The junction had 8 bases not matched to a gene; V was cut back by 5 bases and J by 4 bases. Germline V gene sequence: CDR1 ENHRY, CDR2 SYGVKD. The CDR3 consists of 16 residues. The CDR3 bases are TGTGCCATCAGTCCCGGACTAGCGGGAGCCAATTACGAGCAGTACTTC. It yields the protein CAISPGLAGANYEQYF.

The rearrangement joins TRBV15 to TRBJ1-2; TRBD1 matches 9 bases. J was trimmed by 5 bases and V by 6 bases; bases with no gene match: 4. The CDR3 totals 13 residues. Per the germline V gene, CDR1 is LNHNV and CDR2 is YYDKDF (reference sequence). The CDR3 sequence is CATRPDRGYGYTF. CDR3 nucleotide sequence: TGTGCCACCAGACCGGACAGGGGATATGGCTACACCTTC.

CDR3 in DNA: TGTGCCAGCAGTTTCAAGGGACAGGGGTCCTACGAGCAGTACTTC. Translated, it gives CASSFKGQGSYEQYF. This rearrangement joins TRBV27 to TRBJ2-7; 10 bases line up with TRBD1. This CDR3 is 15 amino acids long. V lost 3 bases and J lost 1; bases outside the gene matches: 3. CDR1 MNHEY and CDR2 SMNVEV come from the germline V gene (reference sequence).

The CDR3 sequence: CSVRDYSSYEQYF. DNA for the CDR3: TGCAGCGTCCGGGACTACAGCTCCTACGAGCAGTACTTC. This chain uses TRBV29-1 with TRBJ2-7, with TRBD2 matching 7 bases. The germline CDR1 and CDR2 sequences are SQVTM and ANQGSEA. This CDR3 contains 13 residues. With 6 bases clipped from V and 0 bases from J, the junction kept 5 bases outside the gene matches.

This clone is a singleton in its sample. The chain carries TRBV19 and TRBJ1-1; 9 nucleotides match TRBD1. This CDR3 comprises 15 residues. Trimming took 6 bases from V and 6 from J; bases not matched to a gene: 11. From germline, CDR1 is LNHDA and CDR2 SQIVND (reference sequence). The CDR3 sequence: CASRASQGAIAEAFF. CDR3 sequence (DNA): TGTGCCAGTAGGGCTTCACAGGGGGCCATAGCTGAAGCTTTCTTT.

The rearrangement joins TRBV30 to TRBJ2-5; 8 nucleotides match TRBD2. The trim removed 3 bases at V and 4 bases at J, leaving 4 bases unmatched. The CDR3 is made up of 13 amino acids. Germline V lookup: CDR1 GTSNPN, CDR2 SVGIG (reference sequence). The CDR3 DNA is TGTGCCTGGAGAGCGGGAGTTTTAGAGACCCAGTACTTC. It specifies CAWRAGVLETQYF.

This clone has a handful of counts. This chain uses TRBV24-1 with TRBJ1-3, with D possibly TRBD1 on 5 matching bases. Trimming left V 9 bases short and J 0 bases short, with 14 bases between. This CDR3 has 15 residues. Germline V gene sequence: CDR1 KGHDR, CDR2 SFDVKD. The CDR3 here is CATSSTRDSGNTIYF. The CDR3 DNA is TGTGCCACCTCCAGCACCAGGGACTCTGGAAACACCATATATTTT.

The J gene is TRBJ1-2, the V gene TRBV6-5; 10 bases fit TRBD1. Trimming removed 6 bases from V and 7 bases from J; junction bases left unmatched: 8. Germline V gene sequence: CDR1 MNHEY, CDR2 SVGAGI. The CDR3 spans 14 residues. CDR3 loop: CASRDRDRGFGYTF. CDR3 coding DNA: TGTGCCAGCAGAGATCGGGACAGGGGTTTTGGCTACACCTTC.

The gene calls are TRBV18 and TRBJ2-6; possibly TRBD1 for D (6 bases). Germline V gene sequence: CDR1 KGHSH, CDR2 LQKENI. The CDR3 has 17 amino acids. V shed 6 bases and J shed 2 bases, with 17 bases lying between them. For the CDR3, the DNA is TGTGCCAGCTCCCCTAAAGGCAGGGGCACTGGGGCCAACGTCCTGACTTTC. Translating gives CASSPKGRGTGANVLTF.

The chain has TRBV19 and TRBJ2-2; possible D gene TRBD2, 5 bases. The CDR3 has 18 residues. Deletions cut 8 bases from V and 6 bases from J, with 28 bases between. The germline CDR1 and CDR2 sequences are LNHDA and SQIVND (reference sequence). The CDR3 loop reads CASLKFDKGLNIPGELFF. The DNA for the CDR3 is TGTGCCAGTCTTAAGTTCGATAAAGGACTGAACATTCCCGGGGAGCTGTTTTTT.

This sequence joins TRBV5-1 and TRBJ1-5; TRBD1 matches at 8 bases. The CDR3 is made up of 16 amino acids. From germline, CDR1 is SGHRS and CDR2 YFSETQ. Trimming took 8 bases from V and 2 from J; bases not matched to a gene: 12. CDR3 sequence reads: CASKMSPGQGNQPQHF. CDR3 bases: TGCGCCAGTAAGATGAGTCCGGGACAGGGCAATCAGCCCCAGCATTTT.

The V and J genes are TRBV27 and TRBJ2-2; no reliable D call. Germline CDR1 and CDR2: MNHEY and SMNVEV (reference sequence). V lost 3 bases and J lost 1, with 3 bases in between. This CDR3 region has 13 residues. The chain's CDR3 is CASSFQNTGELFF. The DNA of the CDR3 is TGTGCCAGCAGTTTCCAGAACACCGGGGAGCTGTTTTTT.

Details on this clone: Other DNA sequences in this sample translate to the same CDR3. The chain is built from TRBV6-5 and TRBJ2-1; 11 nucleotides line up with TRBD2. The trim removed 4 bases at V and 1 base at J, leaving 3 bases unmatched. CDR3 length: 16 residues. Germline V gives CDR1 MNHEY, CDR2 SVGAGI. The CDR3 DNA reads TGTGCCAGCAGTTCCCGACTAGCGGGGTCCTACAATGAGCAGTTCTTC. Amino acid sequence: CASSSRLAGSYNEQFF.

V usage is TRBV27 and J usage is TRBJ2-5; 13 nucleotides line up with TRBD2. This CDR3 contains 16 residues. The germline gives CDR1 MNHEY, CDR2 SMNVEV (reference sequence). Losses at the gene ends were 5 bases for V and 2 bases for J; bases not matched to a gene: 5. The CDR3 protein is CASSTTSGRVQETQYF. The CDR3 region has the DNA TGTGCCAGCAGTACAACTAGCGGGAGGGTACAAGAGACCCAGTACTTC.

In this sample, this clone turned up once. The V gene is TRBV7-3, the J gene TRBJ1-1, with D possibly TRBD1 on 5 matching bases. The CDR3 is 13 residues long. The germline gives CDR1 SGHTA, CDR2 FQGTGA. V lost 5 bases and J lost 4, with 11 bases in between. CDR3 in DNA: TGTGCCAGCAGCCCCATCGGGGGCACTGAAGCTTTCTTT. This gives the protein CASSPIGGTEAFF.